The T cell receptor beta chain under discussion was sequenced for a study of shared T cell receptors in the human thymus. The germline CDR1 and CDR2 sequences are MGHRA and YSYEKL. The J segment lost 0 bases and the V segment lost 4 bases, leaving 14 bases of the junction unmatched. The CDR3 length is 18 residues. Produced via immunoSEQ multiplex PCR; TCRdb's table is partial and in-frame only. The sample consists of some 760,000 clones, over 75% of them appearing once. The data were also submitted as part of a second study, on human thymus T cells. That source adds: Thymic samples were excised during corrective heart operations. Related research reported highly overlapping thymic repertoires among unrelated individuals.

Sample: thymocytes. This chain joins TRBV4-1 and TRBJ1-1; 7 bases fit TRBD1. This TCR was sampled from a girl under three years old with a congenital heart defect. As DNA, the CDR3 is TGCGCCAGCAGCCGCGGGGACAGCGATGTATTCATGAACACTGAAGCTTTCTTT. Its translation is CASSRGDSDVFMNTEAFF.